This T cell receptor (beta chain) was captured by sequencing in a study of memory CD4+ T cells and cytomegalovirus serostatus. Study-wide results and limits: Repertoires predicted CMV serostatus with median bootstrapped AUC of approximately 0.94.

Germline V CDR1 and CDR2: MGHDK, SYGVNS. Trimming took 3 bases from V and 3 from J, leaving 10 bases between them. The length of the CDR3 is 14 residues. The authors' processing: Out-of-frame sequences were removed, leaving 2,000,000 or so distinct TCRbeta sequences. Only in-frame clones appear in the TCRdb table, and some are missing; sequencing was by immunoSEQ multiplex PCR. V and J calls plus clone size are reproduced from that table; the DNA served to infer D and trimming. The table includes about 64,000 clones, roughly 80% detected once. The sort gate was single viable CD3+CD4+CD8-CD45RO+ cells for memory CD4+ T cells. After thawing, CD4+ T cells were positively selected. This clone occurred once. Its antigen is not known.

The TCR originated in an adult in good health and CMV-seronegative. The sample was memory CD4+ T cells from blood. This chain connects TRBV25-1 to TRBJ2-3, with D possibly being TRBD2 (7 bases). CDR3 loop: CASSEGGPTDTQYF. CDR3 coding DNA: TGTGCCAGCAGTGAGGGGGGGCCTACAGATACGCAGTATTTT.